The rows below give T cell receptor beta chains drawn from one sample of a study of MAIT cells during Salmonella Paratyphi A infection. Using its own MiXCR run on the 5' RACE reads, TCRdb lists one record per CDR3 protein. The sample consists of approximately 540 distinct CDR3 sequences, roughly two fifths of them appearing once. The sequences come from MAIT cells from blood, collected at the last sampling point of the challenge study. The receptor source for this set is a person aged 18-70 years who was deliberately infected with Salmonella Paratyphi A in a paratyphoid fever challenge study. The CDR3 runs from the conserved cysteine through the conserved F or W. D genes are given only for firm matches. Rows give clone size only sometimes, using once, few, many, or a class for an expanded clone.

D gene	J gene	V gene	clone size	CDR3 protein	CDR3 DNA
TRBD1	TRBJ2-1	TRBV11-1	medium-sized	CASSSLTGQGVGAGYNEQFF	TGTGCCAGCAGCTCCCTCACGGGACAGGGTGTTGGGGCCGGCTACAATGAGCAGTTCTTC
-	TRBJ2-1	TRBV27	-	CASSFGGASYNEQFF	TGTGCCAGCAGTTTCGGGGGAGCGTCCTACAATGAGCAGTTCTTC
-	TRBJ2-7	TRBV7-9	-	CASSPLGYEQYF	TGTGCCAGCAGCCCGCTTGGCTACGAGCAGTACTTC
-	TRBJ1-2	TRBV12-2	hyperexpanded	CASRRQLYGYTF	TGTGCAAGTCGCAGACAGCTCTATGGCTACACCTTC
TRBD2	TRBJ2-1	TRBV20-1	large	CSANEREGTYNEQFF	TGCAGTGCTAATGAGCGGGAGGGAACCTACAATGAGCAGTTCTTC
-	TRBJ2-1	TRBV6-4	-	CASSDSLTGEGEQFF	TGTGCCAGCAGTGACTCGCTCACCGGGGAAGGTGAGCAGTTCTTC
TRBD1	TRBJ2-1	TRBV20-1	-	CSALSGTDRNEQFF	TGCAGTGCCCTATCCGGGACAGATCGCAATGAGCAGTTCTTC
-	TRBJ2-2	TRBV15	-	CATSPANTGELFF	TGTGCCACCAGCCCAGCGAACACCGGGGAGCTGTTTTTT
TRBD2	TRBJ2-7	TRBV4-2	-	CASSQEETSASYEQYF	TGTGCCAGCAGCCAAGAAGAGACTAGCGCCTCCTACGAGCAGTACTTC
-	TRBJ2-2	TRBV7-6	medium-sized	CASSLRTGELFF	TGTGCCAGCAGCTTAAGGACCGGGGAGCTGTTTTTT
-	TRBJ2-7	TRBV4-2	-	CASSQGPGEEGHEQYF	TGTGCCAGCAGCCAAGGCCCGGGGGAGGAAGGTCACGAGCAGTACTTC
TRBD2	TRBJ2-7	TRBV7-9	-	CASSRLAGGTDEQYF	TGTGCCAGCAGCCGACTAGCGGGAGGGACGGACGAGCAGTACTTC
TRBD1	TRBJ2-5	TRBV15	-	CATSRGTGDAIETQYF	TGTGCCACCAGCAGAGGGACAGGGGACGCGATAGAGACCCAGTACTTC
TRBD1	TRBJ1-5	TRBV7-7	-	CASSSTGNSNQPQHF	TGTGCTAGCAGCTCGACAGGGAATAGCAATCAGCCCCAGCATTTT
-	TRBJ2-7	TRBV4-2	few	CASSQEHYEQYF	TGTGCCAGCAGCCAAGAACACTACGAGCAGTACTTC
-	TRBJ2-7	TRBV7-9	few	CASSFEHDGEQYF	TGTGCCAGCAGCTTCGAGCATGACGGCGAGCAGTACTTC
TRBD2	TRBJ2-1	TRBV20-1	large	CSARERENEQFF	TGCAGTGCTAGAGAGCGGGAGAATGAGCAGTTCTTC
-	TRBJ2-7	TRBV4-2	-	CASSQDLGGGGYEQYF	TGTGCCAGCAGCCAAGATCTTGGGGGAGGGGGTTACGAGCAGTACTTC
-	TRBJ1-1	TRBV12-3/TRBV12-4	-	CASSFGGTEAFF	TGTGCCAGCAGTTTCGGGGGGACTGAAGCTTTCTTT
TRBD2	TRBJ2-3	TRBV20-1	-	CSAHGTSGMDTDTQYF	TGCAGTGCACACGGGACTAGCGGGATGGACACAGATACGCAGTATTTT
-	TRBJ2-1	TRBV20-1	few	CSAGTSLYNEQFF	TGCAGTGCGGGGACTTCTCTTTACAATGAGCAGTTCTTC
-	TRBJ1-1	TRBV4-1	few	CASSPHRTLNTEAFF	TGCGCCAGCAGCCCCCATAGGACGTTGAACACTGAAGCTTTCTTT
TRBD2	TRBJ2-2	TRBV12-3/TRBV12-4	few	CASSFEREVNTGELFF	TGTGCCAGCAGTTTCGAGCGGGAAGTGAACACCGGGGAGCTGTTTTTT
-	TRBJ2-7	TRBV7-6	-	CASSLTGNEQYF	TGTGCCAGCAGCCTCACAGGGAACGAGCAGTACTTC
-	TRBJ2-5	TRBV20-1	medium-sized	CSARDGGGLETQYF	TGCAGTGCTAGAGATGGTGGGGGCCTAGAGACCCAGTACTTC
-	TRBJ2-7	TRBV20-1	few	CSARDREYEQYF	TGCAGTGCTAGAGATCGAGAGTACGAGCAGTACTTC
-	TRBJ2-2	TRBV20-1	hyperexpanded	CSARDQGGGDTGELFF	TGCAGTGCTAGAGATCAGGGAGGCGGAGACACCGGGGAGCTGTTTTTT
TRBD1	TRBJ2-1	TRBV6-4	medium-sized	CASSETPGQANNEQFF	TGTGCCAGCAGTGAAACCCCGGGACAGGCCAACAATGAGCAGTTCTTC
-	TRBJ1-1	TRBV29-1	-	CSARQGGNTEAFF	TGCAGCGCAAGGCAAGGGGGAAACACTGAAGCTTTCTTT
-	TRBJ2-1	TRBV6-4	-	CASSELAQDYNEQFF	TGTGCCAGCAGTGAGCTAGCGCAGGATTACAATGAGCAGTTCTTC
-	TRBJ2-7	TRBV6-5	large	CASGAGAFQYEQYF	TGTGCCAGCGGGGCAGGCGCTTTCCAATACGAGCAGTACTTC
-	TRBJ1-1	TRBV20-1	medium-sized	CSVSGGETEAFF	TGCAGTGTGTCGGGGGGCGAAACTGAAGCTTTCTTT
-	TRBJ2-7	TRBV12-3/TRBV12-4	-	CASSLTLYEQYF	TGTGCCAGCAGTCTCACTCTCTACGAGCAGTACTTC
-	TRBJ2-1	TRBV20-1	few	CSARGLDGSSSYNEQFF	TGCAGTGCTAGAGGACTAGACGGTTCGTCTTCCTACAATGAGCAGTTCTTC
TRBD2	TRBJ2-1	TRBV6-4	few	CASSDSTSGSNEQFF	TGTGCCAGCAGTGACTCGACTAGCGGGAGCAATGAGCAGTTCTTC
TRBD1	TRBJ1-1	TRBV20-1	-	CSAIEPGQVSTEAFF	TGCAGTGCGATAGAACCGGGACAGGTTTCCACTGAAGCTTTCTTT
TRBD2	TRBJ2-1	TRBV5-6	-	CASSSWTSGSGYNEQFF	TGTGCCAGCAGCTCGTGGACTAGCGGGAGTGGTTACAACGAGCAGTTCTTC
-	TRBJ1-1	TRBV24-1	-	CATSDPNTEAFF	TGTGCCACCAGTGACCCGAACACTGAAGCTTTCTTT
-	TRBJ2-2	TRBV4-1	-	CASREGSGELFF	TGCGCCAGCAGGGAGGGTTCCGGGGAGCTGTTTTTT
TRBD2	TRBJ2-1	TRBV5-6	medium-sized	CASSSWTSGRGYNEQFF	TGTGCCAGCAGCTCGTGGACTAGCGGGAGGGGTTACAATGAGCAGTTCTTC
-	TRBJ1-5	TRBV12-3/TRBV12-4	-	CASTLGVNQPQHF	TGTGCCAGCACCCTAGGCGTGAATCAGCCCCAGCATTTT
TRBD2	TRBJ2-7	TRBV28	large	CASSSLAGESYEQYF	TGTGCCAGCAGTTCCCTAGCGGGAGAATCCTACGAGCAGTACTTC
-	TRBJ2-2	TRBV25-1	few	CARDQGGGDTGELFF	TGTGCTAGAGATCAGGGAGGCGGAGACACCGGGGAGCTGTTTTTT
TRBD1	TRBJ2-6	TRBV6-1	few	CASGTGGSGANVLTF	TGTGCCAGCGGGACAGGGGGCTCTGGGGCCAACGTCCTGACTTTC
TRBD2	TRBJ2-1	TRBV25-1	-	CASRGLATDEQFF	TGTGCCAGCAGAGGACTAGCGACAGATGAGCAGTTCTTC